This T cell receptor beta chain was recovered during a study of blood T cell repertoires in COVID-19. Study at large: There were acute and convalescent COVID-19 samples, and they came from the United States, Italy and Spain.

Assay: immunoSEQ multiplex PCR; the TCRdb copy retains only in-frame clones and omits some. The top ten hold more than 2% of the sample, which has some 380,000 clones, roughly 86% seen once. CDR3 size: 12 residues. The germline V gene has CDR1 SEHNR and CDR2 FQNEAQ (reference sequence). Turning to this clone: One end of the junction fails to match germline, which may point to a read error.

The sample was PBMCs or T cells enriched from blood (not recorded which). The source of this sequence is a middle-aged woman with acute COVID-19. The chain recombines TRBV7-9 with TRBJ1-1; possible D gene TRBD1, 5 bases. CDR3 sequence (DNA): TGTGCCAGCAGCTCAGGGAACGCTGAAGCTTTCTTT. Translated, it gives CASSSGNAEAFF.